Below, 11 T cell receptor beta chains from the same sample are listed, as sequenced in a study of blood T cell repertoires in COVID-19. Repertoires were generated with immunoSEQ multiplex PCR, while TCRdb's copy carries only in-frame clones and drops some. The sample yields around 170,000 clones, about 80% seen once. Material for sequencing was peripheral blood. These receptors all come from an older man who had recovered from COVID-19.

CDR3 DNA: TGTGCCAGCTCACTTTTAGCGGAACTTACAACCGGGGAGCTGTTTTTT. The encoded protein is CASSLLAELTTGELFF. This chain joins TRBV18 and TRBJ2-2, with a possible D match to TRBD2 (6 bases). The V gene lost 4 bases and the J gene lost 5 bases, with 17 bases spanning the gap. Germline V CDR1 and CDR2: KGHSH, LQKENI. The CDR3 is made up of 16 amino acids. The full variable domain, completed using reference TRBV18 and TRBJ2-2, is NAGVMQNPRHLVRRRGQEARLRCSPMKGHSHVYWYRQLPEEGLKFMVYLQKENIIDESGMPKERFSAEFPKEGPSILRIQQVVRGDSAAYFCASSLLAELTTGELFFGEGSRLTVL.

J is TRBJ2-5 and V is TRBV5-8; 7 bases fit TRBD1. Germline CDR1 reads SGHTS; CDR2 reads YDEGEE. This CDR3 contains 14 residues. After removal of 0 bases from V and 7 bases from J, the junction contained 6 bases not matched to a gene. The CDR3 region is CASSLVRGSMTQYF. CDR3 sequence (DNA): TGTGCCAGCAGCTTGGTCAGGGGGAGTATGACCCAGTACTTC.

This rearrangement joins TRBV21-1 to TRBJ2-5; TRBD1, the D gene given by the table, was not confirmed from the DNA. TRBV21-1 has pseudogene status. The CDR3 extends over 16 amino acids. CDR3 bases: TGTGCCAGCATCATGGGAGGGACAGGCAACCAAGAGACCCAGTACTTC. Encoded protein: CASIMGGTGNQETQYF.

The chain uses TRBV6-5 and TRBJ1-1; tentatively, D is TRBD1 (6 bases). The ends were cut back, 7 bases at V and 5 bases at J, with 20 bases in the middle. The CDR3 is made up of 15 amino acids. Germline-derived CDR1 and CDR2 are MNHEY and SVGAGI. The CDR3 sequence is CASTVIGGGSTEAFF. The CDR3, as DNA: TGTGCCAGCACCGTGATTGGGGGCGGAAGTACTGAAGCTTTCTTT.

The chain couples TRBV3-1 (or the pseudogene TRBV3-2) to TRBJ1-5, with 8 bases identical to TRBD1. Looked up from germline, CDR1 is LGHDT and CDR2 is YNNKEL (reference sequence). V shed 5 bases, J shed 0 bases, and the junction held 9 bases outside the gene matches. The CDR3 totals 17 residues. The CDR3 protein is CASSSGTGGYSNQPQHF. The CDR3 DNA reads TGTGCCAGCAGCTCGGGAACAGGGGGTTATAGCAATCAGCCCCAGCATTTT.

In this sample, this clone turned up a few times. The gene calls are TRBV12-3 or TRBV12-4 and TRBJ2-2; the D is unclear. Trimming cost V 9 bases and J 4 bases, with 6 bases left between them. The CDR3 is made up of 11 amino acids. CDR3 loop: CASRSTGELFF. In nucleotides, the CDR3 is TGTGCCAGTAGGAGCACCGGGGAGCTGTTTTTT.

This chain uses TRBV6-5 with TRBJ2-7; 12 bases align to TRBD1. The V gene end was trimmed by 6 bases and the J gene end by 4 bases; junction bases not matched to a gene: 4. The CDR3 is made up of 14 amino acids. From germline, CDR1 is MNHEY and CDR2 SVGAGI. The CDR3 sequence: CASRRDRGRYEQYF. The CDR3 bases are TGTGCCAGCAGGCGGGACAGGGGGCGGTACGAGCAGTACTTC.

In DNA form, the CDR3 reads TGCGCCAGCAGGACTGGCGGGTTAAGGACTGAAGCTTTCTTT. Encoded protein: CASRTGGLRTEAFF. The chain links TRBV5-1 to TRBJ1-1; D is ambiguous. Trimming shortened V by 5 bases and J by 5 bases, and 16 bases separated the two germline ends. CDR3 length: 14 amino acids. The germline V gene has CDR1 SGHRS and CDR2 YFSETQ.

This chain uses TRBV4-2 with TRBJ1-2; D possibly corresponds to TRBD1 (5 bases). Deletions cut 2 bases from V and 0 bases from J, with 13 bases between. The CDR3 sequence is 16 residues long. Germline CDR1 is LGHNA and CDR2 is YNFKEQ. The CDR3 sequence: CASSQLTGDTNYGYTF. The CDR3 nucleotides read TGTGCCAGCAGCCAACTAACGGGGGATACTAACTATGGCTACACCTTC.

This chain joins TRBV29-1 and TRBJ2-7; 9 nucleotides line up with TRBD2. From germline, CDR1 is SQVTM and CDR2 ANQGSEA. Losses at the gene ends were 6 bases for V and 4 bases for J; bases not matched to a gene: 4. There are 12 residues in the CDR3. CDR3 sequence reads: CSVSSGRYEQYF. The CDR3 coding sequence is TGCAGCGTAAGTAGCGGGAGATACGAGCAGTACTTC.

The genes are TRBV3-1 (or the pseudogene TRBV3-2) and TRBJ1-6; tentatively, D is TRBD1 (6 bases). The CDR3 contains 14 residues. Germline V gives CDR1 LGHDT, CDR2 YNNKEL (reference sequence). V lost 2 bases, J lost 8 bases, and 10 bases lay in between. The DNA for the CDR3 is TGTGCCAGCAGCCAACTTAACAGGGATTCACCCCTCCACTTT. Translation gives CASSQLNRDSPLHF.